This is a list of T cell receptor beta chains from one sample in a study of T cells in Graves' hyperthyroidism and ophthalmopathy. From the multiplex PCR reads, TCRdb called clonotypes with MiXCR, one entry per CDR3 protein. The sample includes some 300,000 distinct CDR3 sequences, around 20% of them seen just once. The sample consisted of blood. These receptors were collected from a man aged 45 to 65 with Graves' ophthalmopathy. CDR3s include the opening cysteine and the closing phenylalanine or tryptophan. D genes are given only for firm matches. Rows give clone size only sometimes, using once, few, many, or a class for an expanded clone.

V	D	J	size	CDR3	DNA
TRBV7-9	-	TRBJ1-1	few	CASSLAGQNTEAFF	TGTGCCAGCAGCTTAGCAGGACAGAACACTGAAGCTTTCTTT
TRBV6-1	-	TRBJ2-4	many	CASSLTGVDIQYF	TGTGCCAGCAGTTTGACCGGGGTAGACATTCAGTACTTC
TRBV5-1	-	TRBJ1-2	-	CASSPGTSLLDYGYTF	TGCGCCAGCAGCCCCGGGACTTCGCTTCTGGACTATGGCTACACCTTC
TRBV15	TRBD2	TRBJ2-7	few	CATSTSGTTSYEQYF	TGTGCCACCAGCACTAGCGGGACGACTTCCTACGAGCAGTACTTC
TRBV12-3/TRBV12-4	-	TRBJ2-7	many	CASSTRGRVYEQYF	TGTGCCAGCAGCACCAGGGGTCGCGTATACGAGCAGTACTTC
TRBV24-1	TRBD1	TRBJ2-4	few	CATSDPGQGDIQYF	TGTGCCACCAGTGACCCTGGACAGGGAGACATTCAGTACTTC
TRBV6-2/TRBV6-3	TRBD1	TRBJ1-3	-	CATVDRAGNTIYF	TGTGCCACCGTAGACAGGGCTGGAAACACCATATATTTT
TRBV6-6	-	TRBJ2-7	few	CASSYRATYYEQYF	TGTGCCAGCAGTTACCGAGCGACCTACTACGAGCAGTACTTC
TRBV28	-	TRBJ1-1	many	CASSLQGGNTEAFF	TGTGCCAGCAGTTTGCAGGGAGGGAACACTGAAGCTTTCTTT
TRBV19	-	TRBJ2-7	-	CASSITTGAWGYEQYF	TGTGCCAGTAGTATCACAACCGGGGCATGGGGATACGAGCAGTACTTC
TRBV18	-	TRBJ1-2	many	CASSDKQEYYGYTF	TGTGCCAGCTCAGATAAACAGGAGTACTATGGCTACACCTTC
TRBV10-3	TRBD2	TRBJ2-7	-	CAISDNSASGNREQYF	TGTGCCATCAGTGATAATTCGGCTAGCGGGAATCGCGAGCAGTACTTC
TRBV18	-	TRBJ2-7	many	CASSPMGGYEQYF	TGTGCCAGCTCACCAATGGGGGGCTACGAGCAGTACTTC
TRBV20-1	-	TRBJ1-6	-	CSASWGRGGGSYNSPLHF	TGCAGTGCTAGTTGGGGCAGGGGTGGAGGGTCCTATAATTCACCCCTCCACTTT
TRBV6-1	-	TRBJ1-5	many	CASSERWVGNQPQHF	TGTGCCAGCAGTGAAAGATGGGTTGGCAATCAGCCCCAGCATTTT
TRBV20-1	-	TRBJ2-5	many	CSARLGVGETQYF	TGCAGTGCTAGATTGGGAGTCGGGGAGACCCAGTACTTC
TRBV30	-	TRBJ2-7	many	CAWNSGTREQYF	TGTGCCTGGAATTCAGGAACTAGAGAGCAGTACTTC
TRBV20-1	-	TRBJ2-1	-	CSAVDRISYNEQFF	TGCAGTGCAGTTGACAGGATCTCCTACAATGAGCAGTTCTTC
TRBV7-9	TRBD2	TRBJ2-1	-	CASSLSGTGGYNEQFF	TGTGCCAGCAGCTTATCGGGTACGGGGGGTTACAATGAGCAGTTCTTC
TRBV18	TRBD2	TRBJ2-1	many	CASSPRGTTPLGNEQFF	TGTGCCAGCTCACCCCGTGGGACTACCCCGTTGGGCAATGAGCAGTTCTTC
TRBV7-9	TRBD1	TRBJ1-2	many	CASSGTAYGYTF	TGTGCCAGTTCCGGGACAGCCTATGGCTACACCTTC
TRBV5-8	-	TRBJ2-3	many	CASSPQKSGASTDTQYF	TGTGCCAGCAGCCCCCAAAAGAGCGGAGCGTCCACAGATACGCAGTATTTT
TRBV6-1	-	TRBJ1-6	many	CASSDKGLNNSPLHF	TGTGCCAGCAGTGACAAGGGACTGAATAATTCACCCCTCCACTTT
TRBV7-9	-	TRBJ2-1	-	CASSQGQVGDEQFF	TGTGCCAGCAGCCAGGGGCAGGTGGGTGATGAGCAGTTCTTC
TRBV28	TRBD2	TRBJ2-7	many	CASSPGLAETYEQYF	TGTGCCAGCAGTCCAGGACTAGCGGAGACCTACGAGCAGTACTTC
TRBV13	TRBD2	TRBJ2-4	few	CASSSPGGVAKNIQYF	TGTGCCAGCAGCTCCCCGGGAGGGGTAGCAAAAAACATTCAGTACTTC
TRBV6-1	-	TRBJ2-2	many	CASSLFRLINTGELFF	TGTGCCAGCAGTCTTTTTCGGCTAATAAACACCGGGGAGCTGTTTTTT
TRBV5-6	-	TRBJ2-7	many	CASSLTGQGNEQYF	TGTGCCAGCAGCTTGACAGGGCAAGGGAACGAGCAGTACTTC
TRBV24-1	-	TRBJ2-3	-	CATSDPAGVADTQYF	TGTGCCACCAGTGACCCAGCAGGGGTTGCCGATACGCAGTATTTT
TRBV7-8	-	TRBJ2-7	-	CASSLVPGAREQYF	TGTGCCAGCAGCTTAGTCCCGGGGGCACGGGAGCAGTACTTC
TRBV6-1	-	TRBJ1-4	few	CASSPREGNEKLFF	TGTGCCAGCAGTCCCAGGGAGGGGAATGAAAAACTGTTTTTT
TRBV28	-	TRBJ1-2	-	CASRLGGQEAGYGYTF	TGTGCCAGCAGACTGGGCGGGCAGGAGGCTGGCTATGGCTACACCTTC
TRBV5-1	TRBD2	TRBJ2-5	few	CASSLEPSGRVRETQYF	TGCGCCAGCAGCTTGGAGCCTAGCGGGAGGGTCCGGGAGACCCAGTACTTC
TRBV28	TRBD2	TRBJ2-1	many	CASSQTSGSSYNEQFF	TGTGCCAGCAGTCAGACTAGCGGGAGCTCCTACAATGAGCAGTTCTTC
TRBV5-4	TRBD1	TRBJ1-5	-	CASSLQGVDQPQHF	TGTGCCAGCAGCCTCCAGGGGGTCGATCAGCCCCAGCATTTT
TRBV2	TRBD2	TRBJ2-1	-	CASSELAGAENEQFF	TGTGCCAGCAGTGAACTAGCGGGAGCCGAGAATGAGCAGTTCTTC
TRBV5-6	TRBD2	TRBJ2-7	many	CASSSRFLGLADYEQYF	TGTGCCAGCAGCTCCCGTTTTTTGGGACTAGCGGATTACGAGCAGTACTTC
TRBV30	TRBD1	TRBJ1-3	many	CACNIDRGGRNTIYF	TGTGCCTGCAACATAGACAGGGGAGGAAGAAACACCATATATTTT
TRBV15	-	TRBJ2-3	many	CATSRVDFKADTQYF	TGTGCCACCAGCAGAGTAGACTTCAAGGCAGATACGCAGTATTTT
TRBV30	-	TRBJ1-1	many	CAWIGFTEAFF	TGTGCCTGGATAGGGTTCACTGAAGCTTTCTTT
TRBV11-2	-	TRBJ2-3	many	CASSQVGVPPTDTQYF	TGTGCCAGCAGCCAGGTGGGGGTTCCCCCAACAGATACGCAGTATTTT
TRBV11-2	TRBD1	TRBJ1-6	-	CASSLRQGGSYNSPLHF	TGTGCCAGCAGCTTGAGACAGGGAGGCTCCTATAATTCACCCCTCCACTTT
TRBV28	-	TRBJ2-7	few	CASGGEQYF	TGTGCCAGCGGAGGAGAGCAGTACTTC
TRBV7-9	-	TRBJ2-3	-	CASSPSGPPGADTQYF	TGTGCCAGCAGCCCGAGTGGACCGCCGGGAGCAGATACGCAGTATTTT
TRBV29-1	TRBD1	TRBJ1-2	few	CSVLRTGGYYGYTF	TGCAGCGTCCTCCGGACAGGGGGCTACTATGGCTACACCTTC
TRBV6-5	-	TRBJ2-1	many	CASSLPTTEQFF	TGTGCCAGCAGTCTACCGACTACCGAGCAGTTCTTC
TRBV7-2	TRBD1	TRBJ2-4	-	CASSLGTGVTKNIQYF	TGTGCCAGCAGCTTAGGAACAGGGGTAACCAAAAACATTCAGTACTTC